Following are 2 T cell receptor beta chains from one sample sequenced in a study of blood T cell repertoires in COVID-19. Repertoires were generated with immunoSEQ multiplex PCR, while TCRdb's copy carries only in-frame clones and drops some. The table shows 150,000 to 180,000 clones, with about 86% occurring only once. The sample taken for sequencing was PBMCs or T cells enriched from blood (not recorded which). The receptor source for this set is a middle-aged man who had recovered from COVID-19.

This chain uses TRBV9 with TRBJ2-4; D might be TRBD2 (5 bases). The V end lost 0 bases, the J end lost 8 bases, and 12 bases lay between the germline ends. Germline CDR1 and CDR2: SGDLS and YYNGEE. This CDR3 spans 14 amino acids. The CDR3 is CASSVDSGSDIQYF. The DNA for the CDR3 is TGTGCCAGCAGCGTAGATTCGGGGAGTGACATTCAGTACTTC.

V is TRBV9 and J is TRBJ2-3; 7 bases align to TRBD2. Trimming removed 2 bases from V and 0 bases from J; junction bases left unmatched: 0. Germline V gives CDR1 SGDLS, CDR2 YYNGEE. The CDR3 length is 14 residues. The CDR3 sequence: CASSVGRSTDTQYF. The CDR3 DNA is TGTGCCAGCAGCGTCGGGAGGAGCACAGATACGCAGTATTTT.